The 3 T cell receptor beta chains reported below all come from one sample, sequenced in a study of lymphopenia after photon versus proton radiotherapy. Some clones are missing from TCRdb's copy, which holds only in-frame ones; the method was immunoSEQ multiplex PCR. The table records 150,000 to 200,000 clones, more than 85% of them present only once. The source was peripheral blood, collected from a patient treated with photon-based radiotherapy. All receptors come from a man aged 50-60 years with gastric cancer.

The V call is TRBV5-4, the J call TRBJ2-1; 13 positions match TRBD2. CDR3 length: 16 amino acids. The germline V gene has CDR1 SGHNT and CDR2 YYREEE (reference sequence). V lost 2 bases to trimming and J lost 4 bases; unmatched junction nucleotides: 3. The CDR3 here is CASSFGLAGAYNEQFF. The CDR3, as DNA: TGTGCCAGCAGCTTCGGACTAGCGGGAGCTTACAATGAGCAGTTCTTC.

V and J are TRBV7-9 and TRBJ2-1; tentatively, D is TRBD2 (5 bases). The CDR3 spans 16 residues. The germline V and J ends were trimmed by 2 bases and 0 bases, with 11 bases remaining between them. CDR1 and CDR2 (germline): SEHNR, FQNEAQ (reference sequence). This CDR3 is CASSLTERSSYNEQFF. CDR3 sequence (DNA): TGTGCCAGCAGCTTAACCGAGCGGAGCTCCTACAATGAGCAGTTCTTC.

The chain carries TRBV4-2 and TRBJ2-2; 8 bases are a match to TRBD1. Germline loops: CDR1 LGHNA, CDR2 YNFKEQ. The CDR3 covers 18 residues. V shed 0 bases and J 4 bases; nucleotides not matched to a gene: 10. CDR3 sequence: CASSQEAAQGAGTGELFF. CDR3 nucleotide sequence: TGTGCCAGCAGCCAAGAGGCCGCCCAGGGGGCTGGCACCGGGGAGCTGTTTTTT.